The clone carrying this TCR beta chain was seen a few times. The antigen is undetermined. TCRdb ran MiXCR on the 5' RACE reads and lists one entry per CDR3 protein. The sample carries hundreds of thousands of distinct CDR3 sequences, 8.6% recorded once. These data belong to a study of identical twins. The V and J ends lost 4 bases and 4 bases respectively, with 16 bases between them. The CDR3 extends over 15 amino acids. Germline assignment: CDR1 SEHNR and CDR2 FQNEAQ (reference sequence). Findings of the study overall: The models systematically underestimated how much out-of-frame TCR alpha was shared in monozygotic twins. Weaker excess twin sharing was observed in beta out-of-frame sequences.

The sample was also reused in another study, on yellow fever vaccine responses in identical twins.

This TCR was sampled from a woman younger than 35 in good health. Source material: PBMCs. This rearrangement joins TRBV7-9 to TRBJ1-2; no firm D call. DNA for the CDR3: TGTGCCAGCAGCTCTCCCGACCGATTGGTCTATGGCTACACCTTC. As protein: CASSSPDRLVYGYTF.